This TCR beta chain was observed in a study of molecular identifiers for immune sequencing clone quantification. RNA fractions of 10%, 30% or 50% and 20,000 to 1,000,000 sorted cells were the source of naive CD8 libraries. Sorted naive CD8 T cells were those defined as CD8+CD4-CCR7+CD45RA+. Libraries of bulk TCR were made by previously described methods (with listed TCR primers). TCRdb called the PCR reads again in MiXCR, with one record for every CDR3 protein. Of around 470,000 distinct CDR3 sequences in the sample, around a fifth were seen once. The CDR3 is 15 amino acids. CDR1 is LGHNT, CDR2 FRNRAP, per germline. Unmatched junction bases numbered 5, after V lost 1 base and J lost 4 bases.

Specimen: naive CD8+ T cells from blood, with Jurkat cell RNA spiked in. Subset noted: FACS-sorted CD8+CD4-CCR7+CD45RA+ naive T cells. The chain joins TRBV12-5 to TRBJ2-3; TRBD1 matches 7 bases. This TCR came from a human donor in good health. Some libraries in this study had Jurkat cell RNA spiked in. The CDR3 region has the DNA TGTGCTAGTGGTTTGGACAGGGGCGTCGCAGATACGCAGTATTTT. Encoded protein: CASGLDRGVADTQYF. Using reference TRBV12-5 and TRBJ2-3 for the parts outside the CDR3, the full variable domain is DARVTQTPRHKVTEMGQEVTMRCQPILGHNTVFWYRQTMMQGLELLAYFRNRAPLDDSGMPKDRFSAEMPDATLATLKIQPSEPRDSAVYFCASGLDRGVADTQYFGPGTRLTVL.